These T cell receptor beta chains were read from a single sample in a study of T cell responses to AZD1222 COVID-19 vaccine. Sequencing used immunoSEQ multiplex PCR; TCRdb keeps in-frame clones, though not all of them. The table records some 130,000 clones, approximately 84% of them present only once. The specimen was peripheral blood, collected on day 0 of AZD1222 vaccination. The receptors here all came from an adult in good health. Each CDR3 is given with its conserved first and last residue. A D gene is named only where the DNA matches it firmly. The listing skips clone size in some rows; elsewhere it reads once, few, many or a size class.

clone size: NA
J gene: TRBJ2-1
D gene: TRBD2
V gene: TRBV10-1
CDR3 length: 16
CDR3 DNA: TGCGCCAGCAGTAATGCCCGGACGGGGGGGGCCAATGAGCAGTTCTTC
CDR3 protein: CASSNARTGGANEQFF

clone size: NA
J gene: TRBJ1-1
D gene: NA
V gene: TRBV28
CDR3 length: 14
CDR3 DNA: TGTGCCAGCAGGCGGGCAGGGGCCCTTGAAGAAGCTTTCTTT
CDR3 protein: CASRRAGALEEAFF

clone size: NA
J gene: TRBJ1-5
D gene: NA
V gene: TRBV7-2
CDR3 length: 13
CDR3 DNA: TGTGCCAGCAGCGACAAGACGGATCAGCCCCAGCATTTT
CDR3 protein: CASSDKTDQPQHF

clone size: NA
J gene: TRBJ2-6
D gene: NA
V gene: TRBV27
CDR3 length: 16
CDR3 DNA: TGTGCCAGCAGTTTACAACAGGGATTTGGGGCCAACGTCCTGACTTTC
CDR3 protein: CASSLQQGFGANVLTF

clone size: NA
J gene: TRBJ1-2
D gene: TRBD1
V gene: TRBV5-1
CDR3 length: 14
CDR3 DNA: TGCGCCAGCAGCTTGGCGACAGGGGAGCACGGCTACACCTTC
CDR3 protein: CASSLATGEHGYTF

clone size: NA
J gene: TRBJ1-1
D gene: NA
V gene: TRBV6-4
CDR3 length: 14
CDR3 DNA: TGTGCCAGCAGCCCGGAGTTTAGGAACACTGAAGCTTTCTTT
CDR3 protein: CASSPEFRNTEAFF

clone size: NA
J gene: TRBJ1-1
D gene: NA
V gene: TRBV9
CDR3 length: 15
CDR3 DNA: TGTGCCAGCAGCGTAGGGGAGGGTAGGGACACTGAAGCTTTCTTT
CDR3 protein: CASSVGEGRDTEAFF

clone size: NA
J gene: TRBJ1-6
D gene: TRBD1
V gene: TRBV4-2
CDR3 length: 16
CDR3 DNA: TGTGCCAGCAGCCAAGAGACAGGGGACTATAATTCACCCCTCCACTTT
CDR3 protein: CASSQETGDYNSPLHF

clone size: NA
J gene: TRBJ1-6
D gene: NA
V gene: TRBV3-1/TRBV3-2
CDR3 length: 13
CDR3 DNA: TGTGCCAGCAGCCAAGATGAAAGATCACCCCTCCACTTT
CDR3 protein: CASSQDERSPLHF

clone size: once
J gene: TRBJ1-1
D gene: TRBD1
V gene: TRBV19
CDR3 length: 13
CDR3 DNA: TGTGCCAGTAGTCCGACAGGGAGTACTGAAGCTTTCTTT
CDR3 protein: CASSPTGSTEAFF

clone size: NA
J gene: TRBJ2-7
D gene: NA
V gene: TRBV19
CDR3 length: 15
CDR3 DNA: TGTGCCACCTCGCGAGGTCCAACCGACCTCTACGAGCAGTACTTC
CDR3 protein: CATSRGPTDLYEQYF

clone size: NA
J gene: TRBJ2-5
D gene: NA
V gene: TRBV7-3
CDR3 length: 15
CDR3 DNA: TGTGCCAGCAGCTTAATGAGGGGATCCCGAGAGACCCAGTACTTC
CDR3 protein: CASSLMRGSRETQYF

clone size: once
J gene: TRBJ2-7
D gene: NA
V gene: TRBV11-2
CDR3 length: 12
CDR3 DNA: TGTGCCAGCAGCTTAGGGGTAGGAGTCCAGTACTTC
CDR3 protein: CASSLGVGVQYF

clone size: NA
J gene: TRBJ1-3
D gene: NA
V gene: TRBV6-6
CDR3 length: 16
CDR3 DNA: TGTGCCAGCAGGACAGGACGTCCGACCTCTGGAAACACCATATATTTT
CDR3 protein: CASRTGRPTSGNTIYF

clone size: NA
J gene: TRBJ2-4
D gene: NA
V gene: TRBV14
CDR3 length: 15
CDR3 DNA: TGTGCCAGCAGCCTGTCGGGGGTAGTAGGGAACATTCAGTACTTC
CDR3 protein: CASSLSGVVGNIQYF